A single T cell receptor (beta chain) is shown here with its context. Its target is unknown. This specimen comes from a study of cytomegalovirus exposure and HLA in healthy donors. As for the study in general: For the approximately 400 genotyped donors, about 81% fell within the Caucasian-associated ancestry cluster. Whole-study results and caveats: Later on, an analysis tied 15,000 to 20,000 TCR beta sequences to HLA alleles at 0.05 false discovery rate. When a later analysis compared HLA-associated TCR beta chains with equally common others, the HLA-associated chains turned out to be more clonally expanded and to have lower generation probabilities. Presence/absence analyses assumed roughly uniform sequencing depth across donors.

Germline assignment: CDR1 GTSNPN and CDR2 SVGIG (reference sequence). There are 11 residues in the CDR3. Trimming took off 5 bases at V and 7 bases at J, with 11 bases between the two ends. The PCR had 60 Vbeta and 13 Jbeta primers. Method: immunoSEQ multiplex PCR; TCRdb's copy keeps in-frame clones and lacks some. The repertoire holds more than 80,000 clones, with 78% as singletons. The V call is TRBV30, the J call TRBJ1-1, with D hard to call. The source material was PBMCs. This clonotype originated in a woman aged 40 to 50 in good health and CMV-seropositive. The CDR3 nucleotides read TGTGCCTGGGGTACCTCGGTTGAAGCTTTCTTT. This translates into CAWGTSVEAFF. Supplemented by reference TRBV30 and TRBJ1-1, the full variable domain reads SQTIHQWPATLVQPVGSPLSLECTVEGTSNPNLYWYRQAAGRGLQLLFYSVGIGQISSEVPQNLSASRPQDRQFILSSKKLLLSDSGFYLCAWGTSVEAFFGQGTRLTVV.